This T cell receptor (beta chain) was sequenced during a study of PD-1 blockade in mismatch repair-deficient tumors. This CDR3 is 13 amino acids long. Trimming removed 5 bases from V and 3 bases from J, with 11 bases in between. Germline CDR1 is SGHRS and CDR2 is YFSETQ. Generated by immunoSEQ multiplex PCR, the TCRdb table keeps only in-frame clones and is missing some. The sample has 56,000 or so clones, more than 75% seen once. Sequenced material: peripheral blood, taken 4 weeks after starting pembrolizumab. The TCR originated in an adult with mismatch repair-deficient cancer. The J gene is TRBJ2-5, the V gene TRBV5-1; weak D call: TRBD2 (6 bases). The DNA of the CDR3 is TGCGCCAGCAGAACGGGAGATAAAGAGACCCAGTACTTC. Translated: CASRTGDKETQYF.